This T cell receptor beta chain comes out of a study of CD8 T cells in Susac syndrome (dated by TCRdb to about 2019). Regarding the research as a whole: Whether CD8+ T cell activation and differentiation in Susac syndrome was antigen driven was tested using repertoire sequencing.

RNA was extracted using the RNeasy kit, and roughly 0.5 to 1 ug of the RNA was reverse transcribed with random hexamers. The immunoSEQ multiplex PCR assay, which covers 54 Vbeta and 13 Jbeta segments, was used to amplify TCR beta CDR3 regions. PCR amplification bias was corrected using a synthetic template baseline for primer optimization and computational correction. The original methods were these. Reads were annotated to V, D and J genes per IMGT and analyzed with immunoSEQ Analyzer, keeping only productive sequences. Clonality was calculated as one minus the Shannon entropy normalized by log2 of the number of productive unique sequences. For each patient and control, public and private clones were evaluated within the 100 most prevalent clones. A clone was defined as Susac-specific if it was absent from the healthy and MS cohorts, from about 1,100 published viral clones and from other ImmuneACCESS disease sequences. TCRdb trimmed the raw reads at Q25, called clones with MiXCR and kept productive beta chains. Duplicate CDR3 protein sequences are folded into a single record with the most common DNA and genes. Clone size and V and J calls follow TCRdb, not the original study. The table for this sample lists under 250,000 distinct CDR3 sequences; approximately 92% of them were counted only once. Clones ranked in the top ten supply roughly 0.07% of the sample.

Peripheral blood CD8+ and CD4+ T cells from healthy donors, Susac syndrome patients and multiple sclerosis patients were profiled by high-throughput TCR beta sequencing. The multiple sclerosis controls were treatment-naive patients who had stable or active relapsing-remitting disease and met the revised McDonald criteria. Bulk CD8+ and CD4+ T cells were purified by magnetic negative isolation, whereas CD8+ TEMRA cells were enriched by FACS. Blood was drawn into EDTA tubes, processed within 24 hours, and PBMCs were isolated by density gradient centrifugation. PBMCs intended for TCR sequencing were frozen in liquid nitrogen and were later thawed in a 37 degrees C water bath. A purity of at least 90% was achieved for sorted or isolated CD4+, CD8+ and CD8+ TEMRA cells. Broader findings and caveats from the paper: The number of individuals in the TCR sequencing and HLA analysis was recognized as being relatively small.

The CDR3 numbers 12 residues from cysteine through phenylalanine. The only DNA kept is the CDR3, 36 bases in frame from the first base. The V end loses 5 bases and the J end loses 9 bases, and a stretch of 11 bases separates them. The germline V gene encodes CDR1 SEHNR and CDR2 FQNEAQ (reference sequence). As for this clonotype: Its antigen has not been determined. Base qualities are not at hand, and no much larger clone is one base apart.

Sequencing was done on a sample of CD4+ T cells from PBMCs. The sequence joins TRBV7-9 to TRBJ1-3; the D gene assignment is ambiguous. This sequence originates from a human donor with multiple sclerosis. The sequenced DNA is TGTGCCAGCAGCCCTCCGGGAGGCACCATATATTTT. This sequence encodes CASSPPGGTIYF. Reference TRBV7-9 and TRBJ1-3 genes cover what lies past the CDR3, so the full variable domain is DTGVSQNPRHKITKRGQNVTFRCDPISEHNRLYWYRQTLGQGPEFLTYFQNEAQLEKSRLLSDRFSAERPKGSFSTLEIQRTEQGDSAMYLCASSPPGGTIYFGEGSWLTVV.